A single sample gave rise to the 2 T cell receptor beta chains below, sequenced in a study of CD8+ T cells in alopecia areata. Treatment of the sample: oral pan-JAK inhibitor, 5-10 mg twice daily. Once RNA had been extracted, it was reverse transcribed into cDNA to act as the sequencing template. TCRdb's table, derived via immunoSEQ multiplex PCR, lists solely in-frame clones and lacks some. This sample has about 220,000 clones, with 50% to 70% found just once. The sequences come from CD4+ T cells sorted from blood, collected at week 4, from a patient treated with tofacitinib. Every receptor here comes from a human donor with alopecia areata.

CDR3 sequence: CASRSGGQQETQYF. CDR3 DNA sequence: TGTGCCAGCAGGAGCGGGGGACAACAAGAGACCCAGTACTTC. The chain carries TRBV7-2 and TRBJ2-5, with TRBD2 matching over 8 bases. Germline CDR1 reads SGHTA; CDR2 reads FQGNSA. Trimming cost V 6 bases and J 2 bases; bases outside gene matches: 5. The CDR3 has 14 residues. The variable domain in full, completed from reference TRBV7-2 and TRBJ2-5, reads GAGVSQSPSNKVTEKGKDVELRCDPISGHTALYWYRQSLGQGLEFLIYFQGNSAPDKSGLPSDRFSAERTGGSVSTLTIQRTQQEDSAVYLCASRSGGQQETQYFGPGTRLLVL.

The chain combines TRBV20-1 with TRBJ2-5; D is unclear. The CDR3 runs to 11 residues. V was shortened by 5 bases and J by 5 bases, with 9 bases between the two germline ends. Germline lookup yields CDR1 DFQATT and CDR2 SNEGSKA (reference sequence). CDR3 DNA: TGCAGTGCTCTCAACACGGAGACCCAGTACTTC. It codes for CSALNTETQYF.